This entry lists 10 T cell receptor beta chains sequenced from one sample in a study of response to subunit inactivated influenza vaccine. MiXCR was run by TCRdb on the RT-PCR reads, yielding one entry per CDR3 protein. The sample gives hundreds of thousands of distinct CDR3 sequences, roughly 14% of which show up once; around a tenth is in the top ten. The specimen was PBMCs from blood, collected approximately 12 days after vaccination. The receptor source for this set is a man aged 50 to 60 who received an inactivated influenza vaccine.

This clonotype appeared a few times. The rearrangement joins TRBV11-1 to TRBJ1-1; D ambiguous. The CDR3 sequence is 18 residues long. Trimming removed 5 bases at V and 4 bases at J, with 26 bases between. CDR1 SGHAT and CDR2 FQDESV come from the germline V gene (reference sequence). Here the CDR3 reads CASSPYSIPPIRSTEAFF. DNA for the CDR3: TGTGCCAGCAGCCCTTACTCCATCCCGCCCATCAGGAGCACTGAAGCTTTCTTT.

There are a few counts of this clonotype. The chain joins TRBV5-1 to TRBJ1-1, with D unclear. Trimming stripped 6 bases from V and 0 bases from J, with 6 bases between. Germline CDR1 and CDR2: SGHRS and YFSETQ. The CDR3 totals 12 residues. CDR3 in amino acids: CASTGVNTEAFF. The CDR3 nucleotides read TGCGCCAGCACTGGTGTGAACACTGAAGCTTTCTTT.

This clonotype was seen a few times. This rearrangement joins TRBV27 to TRBJ1-4; D might be TRBD1 (5 bases). The CDR3 is 19 amino acids. V lost 3 bases, J lost 0 bases, and 20 bases lay in between. Per germline, CDR1 MNHEY and CDR2 SMNVEV (reference sequence). The CDR3 DNA follows: TGTGCCAGCAGTTTCCACGCTCCCCAGGGAATACCAACTAATGAAAAACTGTTTTTT. This codes for CASSFHAPQGIPTNEKLFF.

This clonotype was observed a handful of times. The V gene is TRBV10-3, the J gene TRBJ2-1; 7 bases map to TRBD1. CDR3 size: 14 residues. CDR1 is ENHRY, CDR2 SYGVKD, per germline. V was clipped by 6 bases and J by 5 bases; unmatched bases: 7. The CDR3 here is CAIRDSTGDNEQFF. CDR3 DNA: TGTGCCATCAGGGATTCCACAGGGGACAATGAGCAGTTCTTC.

This clonotype has more than one count but fewer than ten. This sequence joins TRBV4-1 and TRBJ2-2; D is unresolved. Germline V gene lookup returns CDR1 MGHRA and CDR2 YSYEKL. CDR3 length: 13 residues. Trimming pared 2 bases from V and 4 bases from J, leaving 5 bases between. CDR3 nucleotide sequence: TGCGCCAGCAGCCAATTTGGCACCGGGGAGCTGTTTTTT. Translation gives CASSQFGTGELFF.

The V and J genes are TRBV28 and TRBJ2-7; D remains ambiguous. Germline values: CDR1 MDHEN, CDR2 SYDVKM. The V end lost 5 bases, the J end lost 3 bases, and 26 bases lay between the germline ends. This CDR3 has 18 residues. The CDR3 bases are TGTGCCAGCAGTCCCGGCCGGCGCCTCCAGAAGCTTTACTACGAGCAGTACTTC. It translates to CASSPGRRLQKLYYEQYF.

Only a few counts were recorded for this clonotype. This chain uses TRBV10-3 with TRBJ2-7; D is ambiguous. Trimming removed 2 bases from V and 1 base from J, with 6 bases in between. CDR3 length: 13 amino acids. CDR1 ENHRY and CDR2 SYGVKD come from the germline V gene. CDR3 DNA: TGTGCCATCAGTGAGAGGGATTCCTACGAGCAGTACTTC. This sequence encodes CAISERDSYEQYF.

This clonotype was observed a few times. This chain uses TRBV20-1 with TRBJ2-7; 7 bases are shared with TRBD1. Trimming cost V 0 bases and J 4 bases; bases outside gene matches: 6. Germline V gene sequence: CDR1 DFQATT, CDR2 SNEGSKA (reference sequence). The length of the CDR3 is 14 residues. This CDR3 reads CSARDVQGRYEQYF. As DNA, the CDR3 is TGCAGTGCTAGAGATGTACAGGGGCGGTACGAGCAGTACTTC.

The J gene is TRBJ2-4, the V gene TRBV7-2; TRBD2 might be the D (6 bases). There are 14 residues in the CDR3. CDR1 is SGHTA and CDR2 is FQGNSA in the germline V gene. V was shortened by 5 bases and J by 6 bases, with 14 bases between the two germline ends. Written as DNA, the CDR3 is TGTGCCAGCAGCACTCGCGGGGTTGGAAACATTCAGTACTTC. Its translation: CASSTRGVGNIQYF.

The chain has TRBV6-2 or TRBV6-3 and TRBJ2-5, with TRBD2 matching over 8 bases. The CDR3 totals 15 residues. Unmatched junction bases numbered 3, after V lost 2 bases and J lost 1 base. Germline CDR1 is MNHEY and CDR2 is SVGEGT. This chain's CDR3 is CASSYQRGPQETQYF. Written as DNA, the CDR3 is TGTGCCAGCAGTTACCAGCGGGGGCCCCAAGAGACCCAGTACTTC.